Listed here are 7 T cell receptor beta chains from one sample, sequenced in a study of cytomegalovirus exposure and HLA in healthy donors. Use of 60 Vbeta and 13 Jbeta primers characterized the PCR. Using immunoSEQ multiplex PCR, the repertoire was profiled, and TCRdb retains in-frame clones only, with some absent. Of 160,000 or so clones detected, 80% appear once; the ten largest clones hold about a tenth. Sequencing was performed on PBMCs. These receptors all stem from a young man in good health and CMV-seropositive.

Only a few counts were recorded for this clone. The gene calls are TRBV6-1 and TRBJ2-7; perhaps TRBD1 as D (6 bases). The CDR3 runs 15 residues. Germline CDR1 and CDR2: MNHNS and SASEGT. Between the trimmed V and J ends, which lost 3 bases and 5 bases, there was a span of 17 bases. The CDR3 DNA sequence: TGTGCCAGCAGTGAGCGCAGGGGAACGTCCCACGAGCAGTACTTC. Its translation is CASSERRGTSHEQYF.

The gene calls are TRBV25-1 and TRBJ1-1; 9 positions match TRBD1. There are 13 residues in the CDR3. The V gene end was trimmed by 6 bases and the J gene end by 3 bases; junction bases not matched to a gene: 2. CDR1 and CDR2 (germline): MGHDK, SYGVNS. The CDR3 protein is CASRDRGYTEAFF. In DNA form, the CDR3 reads TGTGCCAGCAGGGACAGGGGATACACTGAAGCTTTCTTT.

The DNA for the CDR3 is TGCGCCAGCAGCTTAAGGGACAGGGGGCCCTACAATGAGCAGTTCTTC. Its protein product is CASSLRDRGPYNEQFF. V usage is TRBV5-1 and J usage is TRBJ2-1; TRBD1 agrees at 12 bases. Per the germline V gene, CDR1 is SGHRS and CDR2 is YFSETQ. V shed 2 bases and J 2 bases; nucleotides not matched to a gene: 2. This CDR3 spans 16 amino acids.

The gene calls are TRBV19 and TRBJ1-3; D not certain. Between the trimmed V and J ends, which lost 11 bases and 0 bases, there was a span of 17 bases. From germline, CDR1 is LNHDA and CDR2 SQIVND (reference sequence). This CDR3 is built from 15 residues. The CDR3 DNA reads TGTGCCGCCAGTAGTAGGCGGGACTCTGGAAACACCATATATTTT. This sequence encodes CAASSRRDSGNTIYF.

The rearrangement joins TRBV5-4 to TRBJ2-1; 7 nucleotides line up with TRBD1. V dropped 2 bases and J dropped 6; count of bases not matched to a gene: 11. CDR1 and CDR2 (germline): SGHNT, YYREEE (reference sequence). The CDR3 is 16 amino acids. CDR3 amino acids: CASSLGGRGGSNEQFF. The CDR3 nucleotides are TGTGCCAGCAGCTTAGGGGGCAGGGGTGGGAGCAATGAGCAGTTCTTC.

This clone appeared a few times. The chain couples TRBV11-2 to TRBJ2-1; TRBD1 might be the D (8 bases). There are 15 residues in the CDR3. The V end lost 5 bases, the J end lost 5 bases, and 16 bases lay between the germline ends. Germline V lookup: CDR1 SGHAT, CDR2 FQNNGV. For the CDR3, the DNA is TGTGCCAGCAGCCCCGGACAGGGAGGGCACAATGAGCAGTTCTTC. Its protein product is CASSPGQGGHNEQFF.

CDR3 sequence (DNA): TGTGCCAGTAGTATACGGCGGAGCTCCTACGAGCAGTACTTC. Translation: CASSIRRSSYEQYF. The V and J genes are TRBV19 and TRBJ2-7; D call uncertain. V lost 2 bases and J 0 bases, leaving 8 bases between the germline ends. The CDR3 extends over 14 amino acids. Germline values: CDR1 LNHDA, CDR2 SQIVND (reference sequence).